The entry below gives a single T cell receptor (beta chain) sequence along with its context. The sample originates from a study of T cell changes during pregnancy in multiple sclerosis. Clones were read by immunoSEQ multiplex PCR, and TCRdb kept only the in-frame ones, dropping some. This sample carries 90,000 to 130,000 clones, approximately 90% of them seen once, and the ten largest clones take about 1.5%. This CDR3 has 15 amino acids. Germline V gene data show CDR1 as SGDLS and CDR2 as YYNGEE. V shed 0 bases and J shed 8 bases, with 14 bases lying between them. The genes are TRBV9 and TRBJ1-4; no firm D call. Sequenced here: peripheral blood, sampled in the third trimester of pregnancy. The clonotype was recovered from a female donor with multiple sclerosis, enrolled in a pregnancy study. The CDR3 loop reads CASSVEGYRGEKLFF. The CDR3 DNA follows: TGTGCCAGCAGCGTAGAAGGGTACCGAGGGGAAAAACTGTTTTTT.